The clone carrying this T cell receptor (beta chain) was detected once. These data belong to a study of Graves' ophthalmopathy and Graves' hyperthyroidism. The diagnostic workup employed clinical symptoms, serum thyroxine, TRAb, thyroid ultrasound and orbital computed tomography. Investigators amplified TCR beta CDR3 regions from RNA transcripts. The first-round RT-PCR employed HTBI primers together with the Qiagen OneStep RT-PCR kit. A multiplex PCR was then performed as the second round. TCRdb used MiXCR to reprocess the multiplex PCR reads, holding one entry per CDR3 protein. The sample records 260,000 or so distinct CDR3 sequences, about 46% being singletons. Germline-derived CDR1 and CDR2 are SNHLY and FYNNEI. The CDR3 loop spans 17 amino acids. Trimming removed 0 bases from V and 0 bases from J, with 9 bases in between.

This receptor was obtained from an adult man with Graves' ophthalmopathy. This sequence joins TRBV2 and TRBJ2-6, with D tentatively TRBD1 or TRBD2 (5 bases each). Material for sequencing was peripheral blood. CDR3 DNA: TGTGCCAGCAGTGAAGCCGCAGGGAGCTCTGGGGCCAACGTCCTGACTTTC. This sequence encodes CASSEAAGSSGANVLTF.